The clone carrying this T cell receptor beta chain was seen only once. Germline-derived CDR1 and CDR2 are MNHEY and SMNVEV (reference sequence). Germline trimming cut 5 bases from V and 7 bases from J; bases unmatched to any gene: 7. CDR3 length: 13 residues. This specimen belongs to a study of T cells in localized non-small cell lung cancer. The method was immunoSEQ multiplex PCR; TCRdb's version includes in-frame clones alone and lacks a portion of them. The sample contains some 30,000 clones, about 90% of which appear only once. The receptor comes from a man between 40 and 75 years old with stage II lung adenocarcinoma. The chain uses TRBV27 and TRBJ1-1; 7 bases are shared with TRBD1. Sequencing was performed on PBMCs, taken before any cancer treatment. The CDR3 sequence is CASSTRDSYEAFF. The CDR3 coding sequence is TGTGCCAGCAGTACTCGGGACAGCTATGAAGCTTTCTTT.